Following are 24 T cell receptor beta chains from one sample sequenced in a study of CD8+ T cells in alopecia areata. Extracted RNA was reverse transcribed, and the resulting cDNA served as sequencing template. Produced via immunoSEQ multiplex PCR; TCRdb's table is partial and in-frame only. The sample shows under 250,000 clones, approximately 70% of them seen only once. Specified treatment: oral pan-JAK inhibitor, 5-10 mg twice daily. The source material was CD4+ T cells sorted from blood, sampled at week 44, from a patient treated with tofacitinib. The receptors shown here come from a human donor with alopecia areata.

The rearrangement uses TRBV30 and TRBJ2-1, with 8 bases lining up with TRBD2. V lost 2 bases and J lost 4; bases outside the gene matches: 4. This CDR3 region has 14 residues. The germline V gene has CDR1 GTSNPN and CDR2 SVGIG (reference sequence). This chain's CDR3 is CAWSSAGAYNEQFF. DNA for the CDR3: TGTGCCTGGAGTTCAGCGGGGGCATACAATGAGCAGTTCTTC.

This clone has only a few counts. The J gene is TRBJ1-4, the V gene TRBV7-9; a possible D gene is TRBD1 (5 bases). Trimming left V 4 bases short and J 4 bases short, with 10 bases between. CDR3 length equals 14 residues. Germline CDR1 SEHNR, CDR2 FQNEAQ (reference sequence). The CDR3: CASSYEGINEKLFF. The CDR3 DNA follows: TGTGCCAGCAGCTACGAGGGGATTAATGAAAAACTGTTTTTT.

CDR3 amino acids: CASSQNRGQEFF. The DNA for the CDR3 is TGTGCCAGCAGTCAGAACAGGGGGCAGGAGTTCTTC. This chain connects TRBV2 to TRBJ2-1; 9 positions match TRBD1. The trim removed 5 bases at V and 14 bases at J, leaving 7 bases unmatched. CDR1 SNHLY and CDR2 FYNNEI come from the germline V gene. There are 12 residues in the CDR3.

This clone was counted between two and nine times. J is TRBJ2-2 and V is TRBV7-3; 8 bases line up with TRBD2. Germline CDR1 is SGHTA and CDR2 is FQGTGA. Trimming took 5 bases from V and 5 from J; bases not matched to a gene: 4. This CDR3 region has 14 residues. CDR3 protein: CASSQSGGTGELFF. CDR3 nucleotide sequence: TGTGCCAGCAGCCAGAGCGGGGGAACCGGGGAGCTGTTTTTT.

The V and J genes are TRBV5-4 and TRBJ2-7; 11 nucleotides align to TRBD1. Trimming removed 4 bases from V and 6 bases from J; junction bases left unmatched: 6. This CDR3 comprises 14 residues. Germline V gene lookup returns CDR1 SGHNT and CDR2 YYREEE (reference sequence). CDR3 amino acids: CASSPDRGQGEQYF. The CDR3 coding sequence is TGTGCCAGCAGCCCGGACAGGGGGCAGGGCGAGCAGTACTTC.

V usage is TRBV20-1 and J usage is TRBJ1-5, with a tentative D call TRBD1 (5 bases). The V gene lost 0 bases and the J gene lost 11 bases, with 8 bases spanning the gap. The CDR3 runs to 11 residues. Germline V lookup: CDR1 DFQATT, CDR2 SNEGSKA (reference sequence). This chain's CDR3 is CSAREDMTQHF. For the CDR3, the DNA is TGCAGTGCTAGAGAGGACATGACCCAGCATTTT.

The genes are TRBV14 and TRBJ2-2, with TRBD1 identical over 7 bases. Germline V gene sequence: CDR1 SGHDN, CDR2 FVKESK. The CDR3 has 17 residues. The trim removed 4 bases at V and 2 bases at J, leaving 10 bases unmatched. For the CDR3, the DNA is TGTGCCAGCAGCCTCAGAGCCGGGACAGTTAACACCGGGGAGCTGTTTTTT. Translating gives CASSLRAGTVNTGELFF.

This clone was observed once. The chain carries TRBV29-1 and TRBJ2-7; D is unclear. Looked up from germline, CDR1 is SQVTM and CDR2 is ANQGSEA. V lost 3 bases and J 3 bases, leaving 9 bases between the germline ends. This CDR3 contains 12 residues. The CDR3 is CSVEKENYEQYF. The CDR3 nucleotides read TGCAGCGTTGAGAAGGAGAACTACGAGCAGTACTTC.

This chain joins TRBV30 and TRBJ1-2, with 8 bases aligning to TRBD1. The CDR3 spans 14 residues. Trimming cost V 5 bases and J 7 bases; bases outside gene matches: 12. Germline V gene lookup returns CDR1 GTSNPN and CDR2 SVGIG (reference sequence). CDR3 nucleotide sequence: TGTGCCTGGCTCCGGGACAGGAAAAGCGGTGGCTACACCTTC. It yields the protein CAWLRDRKSGGYTF. The whole variable domain, remainder taken from reference TRBV30 and TRBJ1-2, is SQTIHQWPATLVQPVGSPLSLECTVEGTSNPNLYWYRQAAGRGLQLLFYSVGIGQISSEVPQNLSASRPQDRQFILSSKKLLLSDSGFYLCAWLRDRKSGGYTFGSGTRLTVV.

The rearrangement joins TRBV30 to TRBJ2-2; D unresolved. Germline lookup yields CDR1 GTSNPN and CDR2 SVGIG (reference sequence). Trimming shortened V by 8 bases and J by 2 bases, and 12 bases separated the two germline ends. The CDR3 totals 13 residues. The CDR3 loop is CAHDSLNTGELFF. For the CDR3, the DNA is TGTGCCCACGACTCACTTAACACCGGGGAGCTGTTTTTT.

This sequence joins TRBV29-1 and TRBJ2-3; 10 bases are shared with TRBD2. The CDR3 spans 14 residues. Trimming cost V 6 bases and J 3 bases; bases outside gene matches: 6. CDR1 and CDR2 from the germline V gene are SQVTM and ANQGSEA. The CDR3 sequence is CSVAGGRGTDTQYF. The CDR3, as DNA: TGCAGCGTAGCGGGGGGGCGGGGGACAGATACGCAGTATTTT.

CDR3 amino acids: CASSSEWTGRVRNTEAFF. DNA for the CDR3: TGTGCCAGCAGCTCCGAATGGACTGGGCGGGTGCGGAACACTGAAGCTTTCTTT. The chain uses TRBV11-3 and TRBJ1-1; D is unclear. V lost 4 bases to trimming and J lost 1 base, with 22 bases between them. The CDR3 contains 18 residues. In germline, CDR1 is SGHNT, CDR2 YENEEA.

The genes are TRBV10-2 and TRBJ2-2, with unresolved D. V was trimmed by 2 bases and J by 3 bases, leaving 7 bases between them. CDR3 size: 14 residues. CDR1 is WSHSY, CDR2 SAAADI, per germline. CDR3 sequence: CASSENYDTGELFF. CDR3 DNA sequence: TGCGCCAGCAGTGAGAACTACGACACCGGGGAGCTGTTTTTT.

This CDR3 reads CASSVGHPTDTQYF. CDR3 DNA sequence: TGTGCCAGCAGCGTAGGCCACCCCACAGATACGCAGTATTTT. This sequence joins TRBV9 and TRBJ2-3; no definite D call. V dropped 0 bases and J dropped 2 bases, with 7 bases sitting between them. Germline CDR1 SGDLS, CDR2 YYNGEE. This CDR3 has 14 amino acids.

The chain has TRBV6-1 and TRBJ2-1; D ambiguous. The V gene lost 4 bases and the J gene lost 5 bases, with 9 bases spanning the gap. The CDR3 contains 13 residues. Per germline, CDR1 MNHNS and CDR2 SASEGT. The CDR3 nucleotides are TGTGCCAGCAGTGGAATGGGGAACAATGAGCAGTTCTTC. Residues: CASSGMGNNEQFF.

The chain joins TRBV29-1 to TRBJ1-1; D remains ambiguous. Trimming stripped 6 bases from V and 5 bases from J, with 13 bases between. The CDR3 spans 12 residues. Germline CDR1 and CDR2: SQVTM and ANQGSEA. The CDR3: CSVNTPSTEAFF. CDR3 nucleotide sequence: TGCAGCGTCAACACCCCGAGTACTGAAGCTTTCTTT. Drawing the rest from reference TRBV29-1 and TRBJ1-1, the complete variable domain is SAVISQKPSRDICQRGTSLTIQCQVDSQVTMMFWYRQQPGQSLTLIATANQGSEATYESGFVIDKFPISRPNLTFSTLTVSNMSPEDSSIYLCSVNTPSTEAFFGQGTRLTVV.

This chain connects TRBV5-1 to TRBJ2-1; the D gene could be TRBD1 or TRBD2 (5 bases each). Germline V gene sequence: CDR1 SGHRS, CDR2 YFSETQ. Trimming removed 2 bases at V and 12 bases at J, with 9 bases between. The CDR3 extends over 11 amino acids. For the CDR3, the DNA is TGCGCCAGCAGCTTTGGGGACGCGCAGTTCTTC. Its translation is CASSFGDAQFF.

This rearrangement joins TRBV5-6 to TRBJ1-5; D gene unclear. Germline loops: CDR1 SGHDT, CDR2 YYEEEE. The length of the CDR3 is 12 residues. The V end was cut by 3 bases, the J end by 5 bases, with 6 bases between. DNA for the CDR3: TGTGCCAGCAGCTATCGAGATCAGCCCCAGCATTTT. This translates into CASSYRDQPQHF.

The table lists this clone with a count of one. The chain is built from TRBV6-5 and TRBJ2-7; D tentatively fits TRBD1 or TRBD2 (5 bases each). The V gene lost 6 bases and the J gene lost 2 bases, with 17 bases spanning the gap. This CDR3 region has 15 residues. Germline V gives CDR1 MNHEY, CDR2 SVGAGI. CDR3 in DNA: TGTGCCAGCAGACTGAGGTCGGGGCTGACCTACGAGCAGTACTTC. This translates into CASRLRSGLTYEQYF.

The chain uses TRBV2 and TRBJ2-7; TRBD1 agrees at 9 bases. J was trimmed by 5 bases and V by 3 bases; bases with no gene match: 8. CDR3 size: 15 residues. Germline lookup yields CDR1 SNHLY and CDR2 FYNNEI. CDR3: CASSEWGTGTHEQYF. CDR3 nucleotide sequence: TGTGCCAGCAGTGAGTGGGGGACAGGGACCCACGAGCAGTACTTC. The variable domain in full, completed from reference TRBV2 and TRBJ2-7, reads EPEVTQTPSHQVTQMGQEVILRCVPISNHLYFYWYRQILGQKVEFLVSFYNNEISEKSEIFDDQFSVERPDGSNFTLKIRSTKLEDSAMYFCASSEWGTGTHEQYFGPGTRLTVT.

The chain couples TRBV14 to TRBJ2-5; the D call may be TRBD1 or TRBD2 (6 bases each). The CDR3 length is 13 residues. Germline values: CDR1 SGHDN, CDR2 FVKESK. Trimming pared 4 bases from V and 1 base from J, leaving 7 bases between. The CDR3 spells CASSRGAQETQYF. As DNA, the CDR3 is TGTGCCAGCAGCCGGGGGGCCCAAGAGACCCAGTACTTC.

This chain joins TRBV20-1 and TRBJ2-3; no reliable D call. Between the trimmed V and J ends, which lost 1 base and 6 bases, there was a span of 5 bases. CDR3 length: 11 residues. Germline CDR1 DFQATT, CDR2 SNEGSKA (reference sequence). Here the CDR3 reads CSARGEDTQYF. The CDR3 DNA reads TGCAGTGCTAGAGGCGAGGATACGCAGTATTTT.

The gene calls are TRBV21-1 and TRBJ1-2; TRBD1, the table's D call, was not compared with the DNA. TRBV21-1 represents a pseudogene. CDR3 size: 12 residues. The chain's CDR3 is CASSISGNGYTF. CDR3 DNA sequence: TGTGCCAGCAGCATCTCAGGGAATGGCTACACCTTC.

The chain uses TRBV10-3 and TRBJ2-3; D is ambiguous. Deletions cut 3 bases from V and 3 bases from J, with 10 bases between. CDR1 and CDR2 (germline): ENHRY, SYGVKD. The CDR3 has 14 residues. This CDR3 is CAISDGAATDTQYF. In DNA form, the CDR3 reads TGTGCCATCAGTGATGGTGCGGCGACAGATACGCAGTATTTT.